This T cell receptor beta chain was recovered during a study of shared clonotypes between healthy human individuals. The CDR3 is made up of 13 amino acids. V gave up 4 bases and J gave up 1 base, with 7 bases separating them. The germline V gene encodes CDR1 LNHDA and CDR2 SQIVND (reference sequence). How the authors handled the data: Filtering differed since immunoSEQ provided only junctions, with no quality scores. The method was immunoSEQ multiplex PCR; TCRdb's version includes in-frame clones alone and lacks a portion of them. That table furnishes V, J and clone size, whereas the DNA furnished D and trimming. The table records some 470,000 clones, 76% of them present only once. Notes on the study in general: Blood alone was sampled, and tissue repertoires likely differ.

In the case of this clone: What it binds is not known. In the same sample, other DNA sequences code for this CDR3.

This chain connects TRBV19 to TRBJ1-1; tentative D call: TRBD1 (5 bases). The source of this sequence is a woman between 40 and 55 years old in good health. Some clones in this sample may be carry-over from other donors' samples. Sequenced sample: PBMCs. The CDR3 region has the DNA TGTGCCAGTAGTACGACAGAGAACACTGAAGCTTTCTTT. It codes for CASSTTENTEAFF.